This T cell receptor (beta chain) was observed in a study of CD8 T cells in Susac syndrome. Broader study findings: The study's TCR sequencing and HLA analysis drew on a certain number of individuals. That number was acknowledged as relatively small.

As regards this clonotype: What it recognizes is unknown.

CD8+ and CD4+ blood T cells underwent TCR beta sequencing. RNA was extracted with the RNeasy kit, and a quantity of roughly 0.5 to 1 ug was reverse transcribed using random hexamers. TCRdb re-called the immunoSEQ multiplex PCR reads through MiXCR, storing one row per CDR3 protein. The sample holds around 170,000 distinct CDR3 sequences, around 96% seen once. This TCR was recovered from a human donor with multiple sclerosis. The material sequenced was CD8+ T cells from PBMCs.

The CDR3 protein is CASSRRGRYNEQFF. The CDR3 DNA reads TGTGCCAGCAGCCGACGAGGACGGTACAATGAGCAGTTCTTC. The chain has TRBV3-1 and TRBJ2-1; D is ambiguous. CDR1 is LGHDT and CDR2 is YNNKEL in the germline V gene (reference sequence). This CDR3 has 14 residues. V lost 4 bases and J 4 bases, leaving 11 bases between the germline ends.